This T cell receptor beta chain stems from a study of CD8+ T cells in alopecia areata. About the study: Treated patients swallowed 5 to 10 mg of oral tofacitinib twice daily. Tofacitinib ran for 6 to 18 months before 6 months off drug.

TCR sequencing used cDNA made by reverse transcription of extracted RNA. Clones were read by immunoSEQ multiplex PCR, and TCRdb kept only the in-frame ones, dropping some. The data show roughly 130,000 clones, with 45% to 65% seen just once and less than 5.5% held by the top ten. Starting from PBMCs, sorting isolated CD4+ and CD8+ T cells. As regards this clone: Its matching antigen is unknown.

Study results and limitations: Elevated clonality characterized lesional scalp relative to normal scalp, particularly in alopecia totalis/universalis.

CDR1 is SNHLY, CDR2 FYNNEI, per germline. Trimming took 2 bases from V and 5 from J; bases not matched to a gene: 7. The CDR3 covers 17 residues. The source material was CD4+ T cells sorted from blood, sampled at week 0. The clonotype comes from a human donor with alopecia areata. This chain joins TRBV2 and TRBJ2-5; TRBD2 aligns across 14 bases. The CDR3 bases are TGTGCCAGCAGTGAAAGAGGACTAGCGGGGGGCATGGAGACCCAGTACTTC. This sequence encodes CASSERGLAGGMETQYF.